The subject of this entry is one TCR beta chain. This record belongs to a study of long-term antiretroviral therapy in people with HIV. CDR3 length: 14 residues. The germline CDR1 and CDR2 sequences are WNHNN and SYGVQD (reference sequence). Trimming left V 6 bases short and J 2 bases short, with 14 bases between. Survey level was the resolution at which the v3.0 immunoSEQ assay ran. Produced via immunoSEQ multiplex PCR; TCRdb's table is partial and in-frame only. Found here are about 16,000 clones, 95% of them singletons; the top ten hold over 1.1%. The sequence derives from a man aged 25-40 years with HIV. Source: unsorted PBMCs, taken more than 10 years after starting antiretroviral therapy. V gene TRBV10-1 combines with J gene TRBJ2-7; the D gene is possibly TRBD2 (5 bases). The CDR3 reads CASSPRVPPYEQYF. The CDR3 DNA is TGCGCCAGCAGCCCGAGGGTGCCTCCCTACGAGCAGTACTTC.